Below, 15 T cell receptor beta chains from the same sample are listed, as sequenced in a study of CD8+ T cells in alopecia areata (dated by TCRdb to between 2018 and 2020). The treatment or condition label here, explained by the study, means: oral pan-JAK inhibitor, 5-10 mg twice daily. The library was made by the immunoSEQ multiplex PCR assay. RNA was extracted from all samples and reverse transcribed into cDNA, which served as template for TCR sequencing. TCRdb re-hosts the immuneACCESS table, in-frame sequences only. Its copies lack some clones; in the studies checked, an unresolved V gene accounts for under half of them, and the cause for the rest is not known. The sample data list 200,000 to 250,000 clones, and over 60% of these were observed just once. The ten most abundant clones make up around 1.2% of the sample. The material was CD4+ T cells sorted from blood, obtained at approximately week 42, from a patient treated with tofacitinib. The source is a human donor with alopecia areata.

This chain connects TRBV5-1 to TRBJ1-1, with D unclear. Looked up from germline, CDR1 is SGHRS and CDR2 is YFSETQ. Deletions cut 4 bases from V and 0 bases from J, with 10 bases between. There are 14 residues in the CDR3. The CDR3 spells CASSPGRMNTEAFF. Here the CDR3 DNA reads TGCGCCAGCAGCCCCGGTCGGATGAACACTGAAGCTTTCTTT.

J is TRBJ1-1 and V is TRBV13; 7 nucleotides agree with TRBD1. Trimming took 5 bases from V and 1 from J; bases not matched to a gene: 7. CDR3 length: 15 amino acids. Looked up from germline, CDR1 is PRHDT and CDR2 is FYEKMQ (reference sequence). CDR3 sequence: CASSPRQGGNTEAFF. CDR3 DNA sequence: TGTGCCAGCAGCCCTAGACAGGGAGGGAACACTGAAGCTTTCTTT.

To note about this clone: Germline is not matched at one junction end, which may reflect a read error. The chain recombines TRBV6-1 with TRBJ2-7, with 9 bases fitting TRBD1. CDR1 and CDR2 (germline): MNHNS, SASEGT. This CDR3 is 14 amino acids long. This CDR3 is CANSKGQGVYEQYF. As DNA, the CDR3 is TGTGCCAACAGTAAGGGACAGGGTGTCTACGAGCAGTACTTC.

J is TRBJ2-1 and V is TRBV30; TRBD1 or TRBD2 may be the D gene (6 bases each). V was clipped by 2 bases and J by 6 bases, with 17 bases between them. CDR3 length: 15 residues. CDR1 and CDR2 from the germline V gene are GTSNPN and SVGIG (reference sequence). CDR3 residues: CAWSPRGLLGNEQFF. In nucleotides, the CDR3 is TGTGCCTGGAGTCCCCGGGGGCTTCTCGGCAATGAGCAGTTCTTC.

The J gene is TRBJ2-2, the V gene TRBV25-1, with 8 nucleotides matching TRBD2. The germline gives CDR1 MGHDK, CDR2 SYGVNS. V trimming: 6 bases; J trimming: 7 bases; junction bases outside the gene matches: 4. The length of the CDR3 is 13 residues. The CDR3 loop reads CASSRAGDGELFF. The CDR3 bases are TGTGCCAGCAGCCGAGCGGGAGACGGGGAGCTGTTTTTT.

This clone has just one count. The chain recombines TRBV7-2 with TRBJ2-3; tentatively, D is TRBD2 (7 bases). This CDR3 has 13 amino acids. V gave up 4 bases and J gave up 5 bases, with 10 bases separating them. Germline CDR1 is SGHTA and CDR2 is FQGNSA. The CDR3 loop is CASSYREGDTQYF. CDR3 nucleotides: TGTGCCAGCAGCTACAGGGAGGGAGATACGCAGTATTTT.

This chain links TRBV29-1 with TRBJ2-1; 10 bases match TRBD1. CDR3 size: 13 residues. The germline gives CDR1 SQVTM, CDR2 ANQGSEA. Unmatched junction bases numbered 11, after V lost 6 bases and J lost 12 bases. The CDR3 DNA sequence: TGCAGCGTCACCGGCTGGACAGGGGGTGGGCAGTTCTTC. It specifies CSVTGWTGGGQFF.

This chain uses TRBV5-6 with TRBJ1-4; D unclear. The CDR3 covers 14 residues. The V gene lost 4 bases and the J gene lost 5 bases, with 12 bases spanning the gap. Germline values: CDR1 SGHDT, CDR2 YYEEEE. The DNA of the CDR3 is TGTGCCAGCAGCCGCGGGTGGAGCAATGAAAAACTGTTTTTT. Protein product: CASSRGWSNEKLFF.

The V call is TRBV29-1, the J call TRBJ1-5; D is unclear. Germline-derived CDR1 and CDR2 are SQVTM and ANQGSEA. Trimming took 4 bases from V and 1 from J, leaving 8 bases between them. The CDR3 contains 13 residues. The CDR3 nucleotides are TGCAGCGTTGTGTACGACAGCAATCAGCCCCAGCATTTT. It yields the protein CSVVYDSNQPQHF.

This chain uses TRBV30 with TRBJ2-7, with D possibly TRBD1 on 5 matching bases. This CDR3 has 12 amino acids. Germline lookup yields CDR1 GTSNPN and CDR2 SVGIG (reference sequence). With 2 bases removed from V and 2 bases from J, the gap between germline ends came to 7 bases. The CDR3 sequence: CAWSKGTYEQYF. The DNA for the CDR3 is TGTGCCTGGAGTAAGGGGACCTACGAGCAGTACTTC.

V usage is TRBV11-1 and J usage is TRBJ2-5; TRBD1 matches 11 bases. The germline V gene has CDR1 SGHAT and CDR2 FQDESV (reference sequence). The CDR3 totals 16 residues. V gave up 6 bases and J gave up 2 bases; unmatched junction bases: 8. The CDR3 is CASRPGQGASQETQYF. Here the CDR3 DNA reads TGTGCCAGCAGACCCGGACAGGGGGCTTCTCAAGAGACCCAGTACTTC.

This clone appeared a few times. The chain couples TRBV30 to TRBJ2-5; D ambiguous. The CDR3 is made up of 14 amino acids. Germline assignment: CDR1 GTSNPN and CDR2 SVGIG (reference sequence). Trimming cost V 1 base and J 5 bases, with 14 bases left between them. This CDR3 is CAWSGAYHDETQYF. As DNA, the CDR3 is TGTGCCTGGAGTGGAGCCTATCACGATGAGACCCAGTACTTC.

This clone turned up a few times. The chain links TRBV29-1 to TRBJ2-3; D is unclear. With 8 bases removed from V and 0 bases from J, the gap between germline ends came to 12 bases. There are 13 residues in the CDR3. Germline-derived CDR1 and CDR2 are SQVTM and ANQGSEA. The CDR3 protein is CSSAVQSTDTQYF. As DNA, the CDR3 is TGCAGCTCCGCCGTCCAGAGCACAGATACGCAGTATTTT.

The V gene is TRBV30, the J gene TRBJ1-3; D call uncertain. V shed 6 bases and J shed 0 bases, with 12 bases lying between them. The germline V gene has CDR1 GTSNPN and CDR2 SVGIG (reference sequence). This CDR3 is built from 14 residues. Here the CDR3 DNA reads TGTGCCTGTGGCCAGCACAACTCTGGAAACACCATATATTTT. It codes for CACGQHNSGNTIYF. The variable domain in full, with the rest retrieved from reference TRBV30 and TRBJ1-3, is SQTIHQWPATLVQPVGSPLSLECTVEGTSNPNLYWYRQAAGRGLQLLFYSVGIGQISSEVPQNLSASRPQDRQFILSSKKLLLSDSGFYLCACGQHNSGNTIYFGEGSWLTVV.

The rearrangement uses TRBV5-1 and TRBJ2-7; 8 nucleotides match TRBD2. CDR1 and CDR2 from the germline V gene are SGHRS and YFSETQ. The trim removed 8 bases at V and 2 bases at J, leaving 6 bases unmatched. The CDR3 length is 13 residues. CDR3 sequence reads: CASRAGETYEQYF. The CDR3 DNA is TGCGCCAGTCGAGCGGGGGAAACCTACGAGCAGTACTTC.